A single sample is the source of the 18 T cell receptor beta chains below, sequenced in a study of shared clonotypes between healthy human individuals. Clones were sequenced by immunoSEQ multiplex PCR, and TCRdb holds only the in-frame ones, with some missing. This sample has about a million clones, with approximately 72% found just once. The specimen was memory CD4+ T cells sorted from blood. The subset here: CD45RA-negative fraction. These receptors were taken from a man younger than 35 in good health.

This chain connects TRBV19 to TRBJ2-7, with TRBD1 identical over 11 bases. Germline V lookup: CDR1 LNHDA, CDR2 SQIVND (reference sequence). The V and J ends lost 7 bases and 2 bases, in that order; junction bases with no gene match: 10. The CDR3 contains 16 residues. CDR3: CASTPTGTGGTYEQYF. Written as DNA, the CDR3 is TGTGCCAGTACCCCGACCGGGACAGGGGGTACCTACGAGCAGTACTTC.

The chain links TRBV7-9 to TRBJ2-5; D unresolved. V lost 4 bases and J 1 base, leaving 13 bases between the germline ends. The germline gives CDR1 SEHNR, CDR2 FQNEAQ (reference sequence). The CDR3 totals 15 residues. This CDR3 reads CASSSRPQLQETQYF. The CDR3 DNA sequence: TGTGCCAGCAGCTCGCGGCCTCAACTCCAAGAGACCCAGTACTTC.

The V call is TRBV11-2, the J call TRBJ2-2, with D maybe TRBD2 (6 bases). The CDR3 loop spans 17 amino acids. V lost 1 base and J 6 bases, leaving 18 bases between the germline ends. Germline CDR1 and CDR2: SGHAT and FQNNGV. The CDR3 loop is CASSLGVAAPWAGELFF. The CDR3 bases are TGTGCCAGCAGCTTAGGGGTAGCGGCTCCCTGGGCCGGGGAGCTGTTTTTT.

The chain joins TRBV9 to TRBJ2-1; TRBD1 is a possible D gene (6 bases). Germline V lookup: CDR1 SGDLS, CDR2 YYNGEE. V lost 3 bases, J lost 10 bases, and 17 bases lay in between. The CDR3 consists of 14 residues. The CDR3 coding sequence is TGTGCCAGCAGCGCGCAGGGGAACCTCGCGGAGCAGTTCTTC. This codes for CASSAQGNLAEQFF. The full variable domain, completed using reference TRBV9 and TRBJ2-1, is DSGVTQTPKHLITATGQRVTLRCSPRSGDLSVYWYQQSLDQGLQFLIQYYNGEERAKGNILERFSAQQFPDLHSELNLSSLELGDSALYFCASSAQGNLAEQFFGPGTRLTVL.

V is TRBV30 and J is TRBJ2-6, with 8 bases matching TRBD1. CDR3 length: 14 amino acids. V shed 4 bases, J shed 4 bases, and the junction held 3 bases outside the gene matches. Germline CDR1 reads GTSNPN; CDR2 reads SVGIG (reference sequence). CDR3 DNA sequence: TGTGCCTGGACAGGGGGCTGGGGGGCCAACGTCCTGACTTTC. It encodes CAWTGGWGANVLTF.

This clone was recorded once. The gene calls are TRBV5-4 and TRBJ2-1; possible D gene TRBD2, 5 bases. V lost 4 bases and J lost 4, with 15 bases in between. Germline V gene lookup returns CDR1 SGHNT and CDR2 YYREEE (reference sequence). The CDR3 length is 15 residues. The CDR3 nucleotides are TGTGCCAGCAGCCGAGCGGCGGCGAGATACAATGAGCAGTTCTTC. Amino acid sequence: CASSRAAARYNEQFF.

The chain carries TRBV5-4 and TRBJ1-2, with D possibly being TRBD1 (5 bases). With 4 bases removed from V and 5 bases from J, the gap between germline ends came to 18 bases. Germline CDR1 SGHNT, CDR2 YYREEE (reference sequence). The CDR3 spans 15 residues. In nucleotides, the CDR3 is TGTGCCAGCAGCCCCCGGGACGCCCGTGGGTATGGCTACACCTTC. Translated: CASSPRDARGYGYTF.

The chain uses TRBV6-4 and TRBJ2-3, with 9 bases identical to TRBD1. The CDR3 is 14 amino acids. Per germline, CDR1 MRHNA and CDR2 SNTAGT. J was trimmed by 6 bases and V by 7 bases; bases with no gene match: 8. DNA of the CDR3: TGTGCCAGCACCTACACAGGGGGCGGCGATACGCAGTATTTT. Its protein is CASTYTGGGDTQYF.

V and J are TRBV6-1 and TRBJ1-1; a weak D match, TRBD1 (6 bases). Germline lookup yields CDR1 MNHNS and CDR2 SASEGT. Trimming removed 5 bases at V and 2 bases at J, with 12 bases between. The CDR3 runs 14 residues. CDR3 sequence reads: CASSLGQLNTEAFF. CDR3 coding DNA: TGTGCCAGCAGTCTTGGACAGCTAAACACTGAAGCTTTCTTT.

The rearrangement links TRBV7-9 to TRBJ2-2, with TRBD1 matching over 7 bases. There are 14 residues in the CDR3. The V segment lost 6 bases and the J segment 4 bases; nucleotides outside the gene matches: 5. Germline V gene sequence: CDR1 SEHNR, CDR2 FQNEAQ (reference sequence). The CDR3 region has the DNA TGTGCCAGCAGATCCGAGGGGGCCACCGGGGAGCTGTTTTTT. Translating gives CASRSEGATGELFF.

The chain is built from TRBV30 and TRBJ2-3; 9 nucleotides match TRBD2. This CDR3 comprises 16 residues. Germline CDR1 and CDR2: GTSNPN and SVGIG (reference sequence). Germline trimming cut 5 bases from V and 0 bases from J; bases unmatched to any gene: 9. The DNA for the CDR3 is TGTGCCTGGGGGGGAACTAGCGGGTATAGCACAGATACGCAGTATTTT. It is translated as CAWGGTSGYSTDTQYF.

This clone was recorded once. This chain uses TRBV6-5 with TRBJ2-7, with 10 bases identical to TRBD2. The CDR3 is 13 residues long. Germline CDR1 reads MNHEY; CDR2 reads SVGAGI. V trimming: 3 bases; J trimming: 10 bases; junction bases outside the gene matches: 6. This chain's CDR3 is CASSYESSGSQYF. The DNA of the CDR3 is TGTGCCAGCAGTTATGAATCTAGCGGGAGTCAGTACTTC.

V is TRBV7-2 and J is TRBJ2-5; D possibly corresponds to TRBD1 (5 bases). The V and J ends lost 5 bases and 3 bases respectively, with 10 bases between them. CDR3 length: 13 residues. Germline assignment: CDR1 SGHTA and CDR2 FQGNSA. The CDR3 coding sequence is TGTGCCAGCAGCGCCCAGGGCAAAGAGACCCAGTACTTC. The encoded protein is CASSAQGKETQYF.

This sequence joins TRBV6-5 and TRBJ1-5, with D hard to call. This CDR3 is built from 12 residues. Trimming removed 5 bases at V and 3 bases at J, with 5 bases between. Germline lookup yields CDR1 MNHEY and CDR2 SVGAGI. DNA of the CDR3: TGTGCCAGCAGTGACAACAATCAGCCCCAGCATTTT. Translation gives CASSDNNQPQHF.

Only one count was recorded for this clone. The same CDR3 is also encoded by other DNA sequences in this sample. The V call is TRBV5-1, the J call TRBJ2-3, with 8 bases matching TRBD2. V lost 3 bases and J lost 3; bases outside the gene matches: 3. The CDR3 has 14 amino acids. Germline assignment: CDR1 SGHRS and CDR2 YFSETQ. The DNA of the CDR3 is TGCGCCAGCAGCTCCGGGGGGGCTACAGATACGCAGTATTTT. Encoded protein: CASSSGGATDTQYF.

The rearrangement joins TRBV7-2 to TRBJ2-2, with a tentative D call TRBD2 (7 bases). V lost 4 bases to trimming and J lost 0 bases, with 12 bases between them. The CDR3 has 16 residues. Germline assignment: CDR1 SGHTA and CDR2 FQGNSA. The CDR3 nucleotides read TGTGCCAGCAGCTACCGAGGGGGGGCGAACACCGGGGAGCTGTTTTTT. Translating it yields CASSYRGGANTGELFF.

The J gene is TRBJ1-2, the V gene TRBV16, with 10 positions matching TRBD1. CDR3 length: 13 amino acids. The trim removed 7 bases at V and 7 bases at J, leaving 6 bases unmatched. CDR1 is KGHSY and CDR2 is FQNENV in the germline V gene. CDR3 DNA sequence: TGTGCCAGCATCAGACAGGGGGCGCGTGGCTACACCTTC. It yields the protein CASIRQGARGYTF.

The count of this clone is one. As DNA, the CDR3 is TGTGCCAGCTCACCCCGACTAGCGGCCTACACAGATACGCAGTATTTT. This translates into CASSPRLAAYTDTQYF. The chain uses TRBV18 and TRBJ2-3, with 9 bases matching TRBD2. CDR3 length: 16 residues. The J segment lost 2 bases and the V segment lost 3 bases, leaving 6 bases of the junction unmatched. Germline V CDR1 and CDR2: KGHSH, LQKENI. The full variable domain, rest sourced from reference TRBV18 and TRBJ2-3, is NAGVMQNPRHLVRRRGQEARLRCSPMKGHSHVYWYRQLPEEGLKFMVYLQKENIIDESGMPKERFSAEFPKEGPSILRIQQVVRGDSAAYFCASSPRLAAYTDTQYFGPGTRLTVL.